The rows below give T cell receptor beta chains drawn from one sample of a study of vaccination and CD4 T cells after COVID-19. What these receptors recognize is not known. One entry per CDR3 protein, called by TCRdb with MiXCR from the PCR reads. The sample lists 9,500 to 15,000 distinct CDR3 sequences, more than 45% seen once, with 20% to 25% in the top ten. Sequencing was carried out using CD4+ T cells from blood, cultured in vitro. Every receptor here comes from a human donor who had recovered from COVID-19. Both conserved end residues are part of each CDR3. D genes are given only for firm matches. Clone size is not always given. Where it is, it says once, few, many or a class for expanded clones.

size	length	D	V	J	CDR3	DNA
.	17	.	TRBV24-1	TRBJ2-2	CATSDLRWGTNTGELFF	TGTGCCACCAGTGATTTAAGATGGGGAACAAACACCGGGGAGCTGTTTTTT
.	14	TRBD2	TRBV10-2	TRBJ2-5	CASRTSGVQETQYF	TGCGCCAGCAGGACTAGCGGGGTCCAAGAGACCCAGTACTTC
.	14	.	TRBV7-9	TRBJ2-7	CASSLRWQPYEQYF	TGTGCCAGCAGCCTGCGGTGGCAGCCCTACGAGCAGTACTTC
few	14	.	TRBV6-5	TRBJ2-7	CASSYSRGRYEQYF	TGTGCCAGCAGTTACTCGAGGGGCAGGTACGAGCAGTACTTC
few	13	.	TRBV6-1	TRBJ1-1	CATGQQVNTEAFF	TGTGCCACCGGTCAACAGGTGAACACTGAAGCTTTCTTT
.	14	.	TRBV6-2/TRBV6-3	TRBJ1-2	CASSRGGLLVGYTF	TGTGCCAGCAGCCGCGGGGGGCTGCTGGTAGGCTACACCTTC
few	14	.	TRBV15	TRBJ1-2	CATSRDRQYYGYTF	TGTGCCACCAGCAGGGACAGACAATACTATGGCTACACCTTC
.	15	.	TRBV2	TRBJ1-5	CASSGTGMSNQPQHF	TGTGCCAGCAGCGGCACAGGAATGAGCAATCAGCCCCAGCATTTT
few	12	.	TRBV20-1	TRBJ2-5	CSAKGQGETQYF	TGCAGTGCAAAAGGCCAGGGAGAGACCCAGTACTTC
.	16	TRBD1	TRBV27	TRBJ2-5	CASSDFTTGGQETQYF	TGTGCCAGCAGTGACTTCACGACAGGGGGTCAAGAGACCCAGTACTTC
.	19	TRBD2	TRBV6-1	TRBJ2-5	CASSEALRSSGGYQETQYF	TGTGCCAGCAGTGAAGCGCTTCGGTCTAGCGGGGGGTACCAAGAGACCCAGTACTTC
few	14	.	TRBV6-1	TRBJ1-2	CASTQGGGSYGYTF	TGTGCCAGCACCCAAGGGGGGGGAAGCTATGGCTACACCTTC
.	11	.	TRBV25-1	TRBJ2-7	CASSENQGWYF	TGTGCCAGCAGTGAAAATCAGGGTTGGTACTTC
.	14	.	TRBV2	TRBJ2-2	CASSPQGNTGELFF	TGTGCCAGCAGCCCACAGGGTAACACCGGGGAGCTGTTTTTT
few	13	.	TRBV7-2	TRBJ1-1	CASSFTGNTEAFF	TGTGCCAGCAGCTTTACTGGGAACACTGAAGCTTTCTTT
.	15	.	TRBV18	TRBJ2-2	CASSLTTTDTGELFF	TGTGCCAGCTCACTCACTACGACAGACACCGGGGAGCTGTTTTTT
few	15	.	TRBV2	TRBJ1-6	CASSEESDINSPLHF	TGTGCCAGCAGTGAAGAATCCGATATTAATTCACCCCTCCACTTT
.	13	.	TRBV10-3	TRBJ2-5	CAISEFNTETQYF	TGTGCCATCAGTGAGTTTAATACGGAGACCCAGTACTTC
.	15	.	TRBV6-2/TRBV6-3	TRBJ2-3	CASRNGGPSTDTQYF	TGTGCCAGCAGAAACGGAGGTCCCAGCACAGATACGCAGTATTTT
few	15	TRBD2	TRBV10-3	TRBJ2-3	CAISEYAGVTDTQYF	TGTGCCATCAGTGAATACGCGGGAGTTACAGATACGCAGTATTTT
few	11	.	TRBV20-1	TRBJ1-2	CSASDGDGYTF	TGCAGTGCTTCGGACGGAGATGGCTACACCTTC
few	13	.	TRBV6-2/TRBV6-3	TRBJ1-1	CASSYTGNTEAFF	TGTGCCAGCAGTTACACAGGGAACACTGAAGCTTTCTTT
.	11	.	TRBV7-8	TRBJ2-5	CASSQLGGQYF	TGTGCCAGCAGCCAGTTGGGGGGCCAGTACTTC
.	14	.	TRBV20-1	TRBJ1-1	CSAENRADGTEAFF	TGCAGTGCGGAAAACAGGGCGGACGGCACTGAAGCTTTCTTT
.	11	.	TRBV10-3	TRBJ2-5	CATRYQETQYF	TGTGCCACCAGGTATCAAGAGACCCAGTACTTC
.	16	TRBD1	TRBV30	TRBJ1-6	CAWSALGQGRNSPLHF	TGTGCCTGGAGTGCCCTTGGACAGGGACGGAATTCACCCCTCCACTTT
few	15	TRBD2	TRBV28	TRBJ2-4	CASRVGGSAKNIQYF	TGTGCCAGCAGGGTCGGCGGGAGTGCCAAAAACATTCAGTACTTC
.	11	.	TRBV28	TRBJ1-2	CASWVRSGYTF	TGTGCAAGTTGGGTACGTTCTGGCTACACCTTC
.	14	.	TRBV6-2/TRBV6-3	TRBJ2-1	CASSPTGARNEQFF	TGTGCCAGCAGCCCCACGGGGGCTAGGAATGAGCAGTTCTTC
few	13	.	TRBV19	TRBJ1-5	CASRNRANQPQHF	TGTGCCAGTAGGAACAGGGCGAACCAGCCCCAGCATTTT
once	16	.	TRBV5-1	TRBJ2-1	CASSPDQATSYNEQFF	TGCGCCAGCAGCCCGGACCAGGCGACCTCCTACAATGAGCAGTTCTTC
.	17	.	TRBV11-2	TRBJ2-7	CASSLVPGTPVLYEQYF	TGTGCCAGCAGCTTAGTCCCCGGGACCCCTGTCCTCTACGAGCAGTACTTC
.	15	.	TRBV7-9	TRBJ2-5	CASSLILTQTETQYF	TGTGCCAGCAGCTTAATACTGACACAAACAGAGACCCAGTACTTC
.	16	TRBD2	TRBV7-9	TRBJ2-2	CASSQSGGRATGELFF	TGTGCCAGCAGCCAGAGTGGCGGGAGGGCCACCGGGGAGCTGTTTTTT
.	14	.	TRBV20-1	TRBJ2-3	CSARDRYNTDTQYF	TGCAGTGCTAGAGACCGGTATAATACGGATACGCAGTATTTT
.	11	.	TRBV20-1	TRBJ1-1	CSARQNTEAFF	TGCAGTGCGCGACAGAACACTGAAGCTTTCTTT
.	14	.	TRBV30	TRBJ1-6	CAWNQARPPNHLHF	TGTGCCTGGAACCAAGCCCGCCCCCCCAATCACCTCCACTTT
.	13	.	TRBV6-2/TRBV6-3	TRBJ2-7	CVSRQSGGYEQYF	TGTGTCAGTCGTCAGAGTGGGGGCTACGAGCAGTACTTC
.	15	TRBD1	TRBV20-1	TRBJ2-3	CSATSDRGLVDTQYF	TGCAGTGCTACCTCGGACAGGGGGCTTGTAGATACGCAGTATTTT
.	14	TRBD1	TRBV7-2	TRBJ1-2	CASSTRQGRFGYTF	TGTGCCAGCAGCACGCGACAGGGTCGTTTCGGCTACACCTTC
large	14	.	TRBV19	TRBJ1-5	CASSIRVGNQPQHF	TGTGCCAGTAGTATTCGTGTGGGGAATCAGCCCCAGCATTTT
.	16	TRBD2	TRBV6-4	TRBJ2-3	CASSASGTSGADTQYF	TGTGCCAGCAGCGCATCCGGGACTAGCGGGGCAGATACGCAGTATTTT
.	13	.	TRBV29-1	TRBJ2-1	CSGLTFSYNEQFF	TGCAGCGGCCTAACCTTCTCCTACAATGAGCAGTTCTTC
.	14	.	TRBV7-2	TRBJ1-4	CASKANRGREKLFF	TGTGCCAGCAAGGCCAACAGAGGGCGGGAAAAACTGTTTTTT
.	14	TRBD1	TRBV28	TRBJ1-1	CASRRTGGLTEAFF	TGTGCCAGCAGAAGGACAGGGGGTCTAACTGAAGCTTTCTTT